The 25 T cell receptor beta chains reported below all come from one sample, sequenced in a study of cytomegalovirus exposure and HLA in healthy donors (TCRdb year 2017). The library was obtained by the immunoSEQ multiplex PCR assay. A mixture of 60 forward primers for TCR Vbeta segments and 13 reverse primers for TCR Jbeta segments was used in the multiplex PCR. Imported from immuneACCESS, the table was reduced by TCRdb to in-frame sequences with V and J called. These copies leave out some clones; in studies compared against another copy, an unresolved V gene accounts for under half, and the cause of the remainder is not known. Across this sample there are approximately 170,000 clones, with 60% to 85% seen only once. The ten largest clones represent less than 0.9% of the sample. The specimen was PBMCs. Every receptor here comes from a female donor in good health and CMV-seronegative.

The chain links TRBV2 to TRBJ2-1, with a weak D call TRBD2 (6 bases). Germline V gene sequence: CDR1 SNHLY, CDR2 FYNNEI. V shed 3 bases and J shed 14 bases, with 17 bases lying between them. The CDR3 extends over 13 amino acids. CDR3 sequence reads: CASSDLLGGAKFF. The CDR3 DNA reads TGTGCCAGCAGTGACCTTTTGGGGGGTGCAAAGTTCTTC.

This clone was counted once. A read error may produce the germline difference seen at one junction end. The chain combines TRBV7-9 with TRBJ2-7; 11 bases match TRBD1. The germline V gene has CDR1 SEHNR and CDR2 FQNEAQ (reference sequence). The CDR3 covers 17 residues. CDR3 nucleotides: TGTTCCAGCAGCCCTAGGGGGGGACAGGGGGTTTCCTACGAGCAGTACTTC. Its protein is CSSSPRGGQGVSYEQYF.

Only a few counts were recorded for this clone. An end of the junction does not agree with germline; a read error may underlie this. This chain links TRBV18 with TRBJ1-1; no definite D call. Germline V gene data show CDR1 as KGHSH and CDR2 as LQKENI. The CDR3 spans 11 residues. CDR3 residues: CASSQNIEAFF. DNA for the CDR3: TGTGCCAGCTCACAAAACATTGAAGCTTTCTTT. Full variable domain (rest looked up from reference TRBV18 and TRBJ1-1): NAGVMQNPRHLVRRRGQEARLRCSPMKGHSHVYWYRQLPEEGLKFMVYLQKENIIDESGMPKERFSAEFPKEGPSILRIQQVVRGDSAAYFCASSQNIEAFFGQGTRLTVV.

The rearrangement uses TRBV19 and TRBJ2-5; the D gene is possibly TRBD1 (8 bases). Germline-derived CDR1 and CDR2 are LNHDA and SQIVND (reference sequence). Trimming took off 3 bases at V and 5 bases at J, with 13 bases between the two ends. The CDR3 consists of 14 residues. DNA of the CDR3: TGTGCCAGTAGTATCGGACAGGGAGGGGAGACCCAGTACTTC. It codes for CASSIGQGGETQYF. Full variable domain (outside the CDR3, taken from reference TRBV19 and TRBJ2-5): DGGITQSPKYLFRKEGQNVTLSCEQNLNHDAMYWYRQDPGQGLRLIYYSQIVNDFQKGDIAEGYSVSREKKESFPLTVTSAQKNPTAFYLCASSIGQGGETQYFGPGTRLLVL.

This CDR3 reads CASTLLTGEYGYTF. The CDR3 bases are TGTGCCAGCACCCTACTGACAGGGGAATATGGCTACACCTTC. This rearrangement joins TRBV7-2 to TRBJ1-2; 8 nucleotides match TRBD1. The junction had 9 bases not matched to a gene; V was cut back by 7 bases and J by 5 bases. The CDR3 sequence is 14 residues long. Germline loops: CDR1 SGHTA, CDR2 FQGNSA. Looking up the rest from reference TRBV7-2 and TRBJ1-2 gives the full variable domain: GAGVSQSPSNKVTEKGKDVELRCDPISGHTALYWYRQSLGQGLEFLIYFQGNSAPDKSGLPSDRFSAERTGGSVSTLTIQRTQQEDSAVYLCASTLLTGEYGYTFGSGTRLTVV.

This chain joins TRBV27 and TRBJ2-1; 8 bases line up with TRBD1. The CDR3 covers 17 residues. J was trimmed by 7 bases and V by 0 bases; bases with no gene match: 11. Germline values: CDR1 MNHEY, CDR2 SMNVEV (reference sequence). This CDR3 is CASSLSPPRGPFNEQFF. The CDR3 DNA follows: TGTGCCAGCAGTTTATCTCCCCCCAGGGGGCCCTTTAATGAGCAGTTCTTC.

This clone turned up a few times. This chain links TRBV6-1 with TRBJ1-3, with 10 nucleotides matching TRBD1. V dropped 1 base and J dropped 7; count of bases not matched to a gene: 1. In germline, CDR1 is MNHNS, CDR2 SASEGT. The CDR3 extends over 14 amino acids. CDR3 sequence (DNA): TGTGCCAGCAGTGAAGAGGACAGGGGGAACACCATATATTTT. Residues: CASSEEDRGNTIYF.

The chain uses TRBV7-7 and TRBJ2-2; D gene ambiguous. The CDR3 extends over 16 amino acids. Germline V gene sequence: CDR1 SSHAT, CDR2 FNYEAQ (reference sequence). The V end lost 1 base, the J end lost 2 bases, and 11 bases lay between the germline ends. CDR3: CASSLGRQVNTGELFF. In DNA, the CDR3 is TGTGCCAGCAGCTTAGGTCGGCAGGTCAACACCGGGGAGCTGTTTTTT.

In its sample, this clone was seen a few times. The chain uses TRBV6-6 and TRBJ2-7, with D unclear. Trimming cost V 6 bases and J 5 bases, with 17 bases left between them. CDR3 length: 14 amino acids. Germline loops: CDR1 MNHNY, CDR2 SVGAGI (reference sequence). The CDR3 nucleotides are TGTGCCAGCAGCCCCTCCGTCGTGTCCCACGAGCAGTACTTC. Protein sequence: CASSPSVVSHEQYF.

The chain combines TRBV10-3 with TRBJ1-5, with TRBD1 identical over 10 bases. This CDR3 has 16 amino acids. The V and J ends lost 0 bases and 6 bases, in that order; junction bases with no gene match: 5. CDR1 is ENHRY and CDR2 is SYGVKD in the germline V gene. CDR3 sequence reads: CAISESKGTGAQPQHF. The CDR3 nucleotides are TGTGCCATCAGTGAGTCAAAGGGGACAGGGGCTCAGCCCCAGCATTTT.

The rearrangement joins TRBV11-2 to TRBJ2-2, with D perhaps TRBD2 (5 bases). The length of the CDR3 is 19 residues. With 0 bases removed from V and 0 bases from J, the gap between germline ends came to 17 bases. The germline gives CDR1 SGHAT, CDR2 FQNNGV. For the CDR3, the DNA is TGTGCCAGCAGCTTAGACCCGGGAACAGCTTTCGCGAACACCGGGGAGCTGTTTTTT. It yields the protein CASSLDPGTAFANTGELFF.

The rearrangement uses TRBV2 and TRBJ1-2, with 7 nucleotides matching TRBD1. Germline assignment: CDR1 SNHLY and CDR2 FYNNEI. The CDR3 sequence is 13 residues long. V lost 5 bases to trimming and J lost 1 base; unmatched junction nucleotides: 1. CDR3 sequence (DNA): TGTGCCAGCAGTCGGGACAGTAACTATGGCTACACCTTC. It is translated as CASSRDSNYGYTF. The entire variable domain, with the rest obtained from reference TRBV2 and TRBJ1-2, is as follows: EPEVTQTPSHQVTQMGQEVILRCVPISNHLYFYWYRQILGQKVEFLVSFYNNEISEKSEIFDDQFSVERPDGSNFTLKIRSTKLEDSAMYFCASSRDSNYGYTFGSGTRLTVV.

V gene TRBV5-4 combines with J gene TRBJ2-5; 7 bases fit TRBD2. Germline assignment: CDR1 SGHNT and CDR2 YYREEE (reference sequence). The CDR3 length is 15 residues. The V gene end was trimmed by 5 bases and the J gene end by 5 bases; junction bases not matched to a gene: 12. The CDR3 here is CASRVSGPGMETQYF. The CDR3 DNA reads as TGTGCCAGCAGGGTTAGCGGGCCCGGGATGGAGACCCAGTACTTC. The full variable domain, with the rest looked up from reference TRBV5-4 and TRBJ2-5, is ETGVTQSPTHLIKTRGQQVTLRCSSQSGHNTVSWYQQALGQGPQFIFQYYREEENGRGNFPPRFSGLQFPNYSSELNVNALELDDSALYLCASRVSGPGMETQYFGPGTRLLVL.

This rearrangement joins TRBV19 to TRBJ2-3; TRBD2 is a possible D gene (6 bases). CDR3 length: 16 residues. Germline V lookup: CDR1 LNHDA, CDR2 SQIVND (reference sequence). The V and J ends lost 6 bases and 4 bases respectively, with 20 bases between them. The CDR3 sequence: CASSPQVGGGADTQYF. The CDR3 nucleotides are TGTGCCAGTAGCCCGCAGGTGGGGGGTGGAGCAGATACGCAGTATTTT.

The V gene is TRBV28, the J gene TRBJ2-1, with 12 nucleotides matching TRBD2. With V trimmed by 1 base and J by 7 bases, 5 bases remained unmatched. This CDR3 contains 16 residues. The germline V gene encodes CDR1 MDHEN and CDR2 SYDVKM. This CDR3 is CASSLSRTSGKNEQFF. The CDR3 DNA sequence: TGTGCCAGCAGTTTATCCCGGACTAGCGGGAAAAATGAGCAGTTCTTC.

This clone is a singleton in its sample. The gene calls are TRBV5-1 and TRBJ2-7; no clear D gene. CDR3 size: 11 residues. The germline V gene has CDR1 SGHRS and CDR2 YFSETQ. Trimming removed 0 bases at V and 7 bases at J, with 5 bases between. DNA of the CDR3: TGCGCCAGCAGCTTGGAGAGGGAGCAGTACTTC. It specifies CASSLEREQYF.

V gene TRBV4-3 combines with J gene TRBJ2-4; no definite D call. V was trimmed by 3 bases and J by 0 bases, leaving 6 bases between them. The CDR3 spans 14 residues. Germline loops: CDR1 LGHNA, CDR2 YSLEER. The CDR3 loop is CASSQRLAKNIQYF. CDR3 sequence (DNA): TGCGCCAGCAGCCAGAGACTAGCCAAAAACATTCAGTACTTC.

The V gene is TRBV5-1, the J gene TRBJ2-1; 9 bases match TRBD2. The V and J ends lost 0 bases and 9 bases, in that order; junction bases with no gene match: 7. The germline V gene encodes CDR1 SGHRS and CDR2 YFSETQ. The CDR3 contains 15 residues. The CDR3 bases are TGCGCCAGCAGCTTGGGGCTAGCGGGATGGGGTGAGCAGTTCTTC. Translated: CASSLGLAGWGEQFF.

The chain recombines TRBV7-6 with TRBJ2-3; 10 nucleotides line up with TRBD2. CDR1 and CDR2 from the germline V gene are SGHVS and FNYEAQ. The CDR3 has 16 residues. V dropped 2 bases and J dropped 1; count of bases not matched to a gene: 3. CDR3 sequence reads: CASSLLAGARTDTQYF. The CDR3 coding sequence is TGTGCCAGCAGCTTACTAGCGGGGGCCCGCACAGATACGCAGTATTTT.

This clone has just a few counts. The chain employs TRBV28 and TRBJ1-5; no definite D call. V lost 5 bases, J lost 6 bases, and 8 bases lay in between. Germline CDR1 is MDHEN and CDR2 is SYDVKM. This CDR3 spans 12 amino acids. CDR3 in amino acids: CASSPPGQPQHF. CDR3 DNA: TGTGCCAGCAGTCCTCCCGGTCAGCCCCAGCATTTT.

This clone has just a few counts. V gene TRBV19 combines with J gene TRBJ2-5, with 7 bases aligning to TRBD1. From germline, CDR1 is LNHDA and CDR2 SQIVND (reference sequence). This CDR3 comprises 15 residues. V was pared by 6 bases and J by 5 bases, with 12 bases of the junction left unmatched. CDR3 nucleotide sequence: TGTGCCAGTAGCTCAGGGACAGCCTACGTTGAGACCCAGTACTTC. Translating it yields CASSSGTAYVETQYF.

The chain links TRBV30 to TRBJ2-7, with D possibly TRBD2 on 5 matching bases. Trimming stripped 3 bases from V and 3 bases from J, with 12 bases between. Germline loops: CDR1 GTSNPN, CDR2 SVGIG (reference sequence). CDR3 size: 13 residues. The CDR3, as DNA: TGTGCCTGGAGGCCAACGGGGTTCTACGAGCAGTACTTC. Encoded protein: CAWRPTGFYEQYF. Complete variable domain (other parts from reference TRBV30 and TRBJ2-7): SQTIHQWPATLVQPVGSPLSLECTVEGTSNPNLYWYRQAAGRGLQLLFYSVGIGQISSEVPQNLSASRPQDRQFILSSKKLLLSDSGFYLCAWRPTGFYEQYFGPGTRLTVT.

This clone was detected only once. V usage is TRBV5-1 and J usage is TRBJ2-7, with TRBD2 matching 9 bases. CDR1 and CDR2 from the germline V gene are SGHRS and YFSETQ. This CDR3 region has 14 residues. V lost 6 bases and J lost 5; bases outside the gene matches: 9. CDR3 coding DNA: TGCGCCAGCAAGACTGGGACTAGCCTGGACGAGCAGTACTTC. The encoded protein is CASKTGTSLDEQYF.

The chain uses TRBV11-2 and TRBJ1-1; D unresolved. CDR1 is SGHAT and CDR2 is FQNNGV in the germline V gene. V dropped 5 bases and J dropped 3 bases, with 16 bases sitting between them. CDR3 length: 15 amino acids. CDR3 in DNA: TGTGCCAGCAGCCTCCCCCTTGGGCTCCACACTGAAGCTTTCTTT. Protein: CASSLPLGLHTEAFF.

In its sample, this clone was seen a few times. The J gene is TRBJ2-3, the V gene TRBV15, with TRBD1 identical over 8 bases. Trimming cost V 4 bases and J 0 bases; bases outside gene matches: 6. Germline CDR1 and CDR2: LNHNV and YYDKDF (reference sequence). The CDR3 has 16 amino acids. The CDR3 sequence is CATSKVQGASTDTQYF. The DNA for the CDR3 is TGTGCCACCAGCAAAGTCCAGGGGGCTAGCACAGATACGCAGTATTTT.